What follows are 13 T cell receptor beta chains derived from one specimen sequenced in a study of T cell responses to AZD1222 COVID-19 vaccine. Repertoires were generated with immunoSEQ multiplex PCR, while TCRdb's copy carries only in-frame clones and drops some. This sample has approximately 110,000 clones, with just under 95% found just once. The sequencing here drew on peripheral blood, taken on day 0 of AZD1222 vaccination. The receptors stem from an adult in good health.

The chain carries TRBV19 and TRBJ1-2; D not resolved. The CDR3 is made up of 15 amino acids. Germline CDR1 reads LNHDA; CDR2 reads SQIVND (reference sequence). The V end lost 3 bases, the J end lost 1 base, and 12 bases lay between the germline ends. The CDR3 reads CASSMFQLSNYGYTF. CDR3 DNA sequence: TGTGCCAGTAGTATGTTCCAGCTCAGTAACTATGGCTACACCTTC.

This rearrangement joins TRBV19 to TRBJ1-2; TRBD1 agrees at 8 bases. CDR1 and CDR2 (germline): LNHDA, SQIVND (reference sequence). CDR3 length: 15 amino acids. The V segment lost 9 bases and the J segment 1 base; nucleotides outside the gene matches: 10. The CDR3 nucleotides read TGTGCCAGCCGGGGGGGGACAGGTGTTAACTATGGCTACACCTTC. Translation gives CASRGGTGVNYGYTF. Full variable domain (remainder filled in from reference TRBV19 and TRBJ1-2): DGGITQSPKYLFRKEGQNVTLSCEQNLNHDAMYWYRQDPGQGLRLIYYSQIVNDFQKGDIAEGYSVSREKKESFPLTVTSAQKNPTAFYLCASRGGTGVNYGYTFGSGTRLTVV.

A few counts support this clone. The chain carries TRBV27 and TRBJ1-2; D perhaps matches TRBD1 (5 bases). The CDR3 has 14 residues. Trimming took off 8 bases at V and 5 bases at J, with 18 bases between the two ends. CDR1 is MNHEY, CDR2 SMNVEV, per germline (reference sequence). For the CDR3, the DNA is TGTGCCAGCCGGAGTGGGGGTTCCCTTTATGGCTACACCTTC. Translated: CASRSGGSLYGYTF.

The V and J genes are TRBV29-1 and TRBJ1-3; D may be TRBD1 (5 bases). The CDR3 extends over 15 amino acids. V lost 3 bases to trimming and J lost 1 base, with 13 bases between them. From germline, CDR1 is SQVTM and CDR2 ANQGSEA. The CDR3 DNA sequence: TGCAGCGTTGACTCAGGGTCGGAGTCTGGAAACACCATATATTTT. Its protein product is CSVDSGSESGNTIYF.

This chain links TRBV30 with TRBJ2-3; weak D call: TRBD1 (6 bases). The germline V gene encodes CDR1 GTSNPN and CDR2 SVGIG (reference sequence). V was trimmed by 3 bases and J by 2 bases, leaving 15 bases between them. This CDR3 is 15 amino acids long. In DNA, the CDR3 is TGTGCCTGGAGCTGGGGGCGAGGTCCCACAGATACGCAGTATTTT. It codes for CAWSWGRGPTDTQYF. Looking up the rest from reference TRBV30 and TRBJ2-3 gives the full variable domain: SQTIHQWPATLVQPVGSPLSLECTVEGTSNPNLYWYRQAAGRGLQLLFYSVGIGQISSEVPQNLSASRPQDRQFILSSKKLLLSDSGFYLCAWSWGRGPTDTQYFGPGTRLTVL.

This CDR3 reads CASSLNHDRARELFF. CDR3 in DNA: TGCGCCAGCAGCCTTAACCACGACCGGGCCCGGGAGCTGTTTTTT. The V and J genes are TRBV4-3 and TRBJ2-2; D not resolved. The CDR3 extends over 15 amino acids. The germline V gene has CDR1 LGHNA and CDR2 YSLEER. V shed 4 bases and J shed 9 bases, with 18 bases lying between them.

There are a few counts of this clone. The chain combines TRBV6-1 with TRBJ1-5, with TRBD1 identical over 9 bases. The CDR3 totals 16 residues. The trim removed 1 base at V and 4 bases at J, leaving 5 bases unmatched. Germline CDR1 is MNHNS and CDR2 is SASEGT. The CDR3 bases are TGTGCCAGCAGTGAAGGTGCCGGGACAGGGAATCAGCCCCAGCATTTT. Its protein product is CASSEGAGTGNQPQHF.

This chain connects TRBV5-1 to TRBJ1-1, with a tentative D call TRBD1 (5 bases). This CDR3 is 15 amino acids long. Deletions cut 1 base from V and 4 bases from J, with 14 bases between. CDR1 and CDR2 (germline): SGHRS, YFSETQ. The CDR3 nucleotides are TGCGCCAGCAGCTTGCAGGGAAGGGAGAGCACTGAAGCTTTCTTT. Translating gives CASSLQGRESTEAFF.

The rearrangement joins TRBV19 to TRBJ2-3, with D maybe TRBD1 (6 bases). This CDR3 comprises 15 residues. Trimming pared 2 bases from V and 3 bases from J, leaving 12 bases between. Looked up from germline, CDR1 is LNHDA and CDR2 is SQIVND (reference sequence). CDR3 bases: TGTGCCAGTAGTATAATAACAGGGAGAACAGATACGCAGTATTTT. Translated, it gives CASSIITGRTDTQYF.

The CDR3 nucleotides read TGTGCCAGCAGTCTATATTACCGGGAGAGCGGCAATCAGCCCCAGCATTTT. Protein sequence: CASSLYYRESGNQPQHF. The V and J genes are TRBV6-6 and TRBJ1-5; D remains unclear. CDR1 is MNHNY and CDR2 is SVGAGI in the germline V gene (reference sequence). The CDR3 consists of 17 residues. The V end was cut by 5 bases, the J end by 2 bases, with 19 bases between.

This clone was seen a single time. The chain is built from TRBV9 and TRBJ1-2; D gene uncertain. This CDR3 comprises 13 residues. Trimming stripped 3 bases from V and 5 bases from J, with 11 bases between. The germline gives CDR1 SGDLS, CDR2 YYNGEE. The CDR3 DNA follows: TGTGCCAGCAGCGGAATTGGAGGGTATGGCTACACCTTC. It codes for CASSGIGGYGYTF.

The CDR3 region is CASTPVGREAFF. The DNA for the CDR3 is TGTGCCAGCACCCCCGTCGGCAGGGAAGCTTTCTTT. J is TRBJ1-1 and V is TRBV11-1, with unresolved D. The CDR3 length is 12 residues. The germline V gene encodes CDR1 SGHAT and CDR2 FQDESV (reference sequence). The V end was cut by 7 bases, the J end by 8 bases, with 14 bases between.

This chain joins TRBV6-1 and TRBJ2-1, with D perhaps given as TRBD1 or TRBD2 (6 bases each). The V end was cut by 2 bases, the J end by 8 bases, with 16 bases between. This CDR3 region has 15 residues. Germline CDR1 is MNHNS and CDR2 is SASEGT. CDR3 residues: CASSESDGGGHEQFF. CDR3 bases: TGTGCCAGCAGTGAAAGTGACGGAGGGGGGCATGAGCAGTTCTTC.